Presented here are 17 T cell receptor beta chains from one specimen sequenced in a study of vaccination effects on CD4 cells after COVID-19. In the ViraFEST assay, antigen-specific CD4+ clonotypes were identified by expansion after peptide-pool stimulation. Following a roughly 11-day culture, CD4+ T cells were purified. Participants received two doses of either the BNT162b2 or mRNA-1273 vaccine. Method: immunoSEQ multiplex PCR; TCRdb's copy keeps in-frame clones and lacks some. Among 25,000 to 30,000 clones listed, around 75% were seen once. For these receptors, no antigen is known. Sequences were derived from CD4+ T cells from PBMCs cultured with SARS-CoV-2 spike peptides, sampled after COVID-19 vaccination. The receptors stem from a human donor who received a COVID-19 vaccine. Some clones in this sample may be carry-over from other donors' samples.

This chain links TRBV7-9 with TRBJ1-2, with 11 bases identical to TRBD1. Per germline, CDR1 SEHNR and CDR2 FQNEAQ (reference sequence). Trimming cost V 5 bases and J 6 bases; bases outside gene matches: 5. CDR3 length: 14 residues. The CDR3 DNA is TGTGCCAGCAGCCAGTTGGACAGGGGGCATGGCTACACCTTC. It codes for CASSQLDRGHGYTF.

The V call is TRBV19, the J call TRBJ2-1; 12 bases are a match to TRBD2. The CDR3 contains 15 residues. Germline CDR1 is LNHDA and CDR2 is SQIVND (reference sequence). V trimming: 6 bases; J trimming: 4 bases; junction bases outside the gene matches: 4. CDR3 nucleotides: TGTGCCAGTAGCCGCCTAGCGGGGGGGTACAATGAGCAGTTCTTC. This codes for CASSRLAGGYNEQFF.

The rearrangement links TRBV24-1 to TRBJ1-2; 10 nucleotides align to TRBD1. CDR1 is KGHDR and CDR2 is SFDVKD in the germline V gene. This CDR3 has 15 residues. The V and J ends lost 3 bases and 5 bases, in that order; junction bases with no gene match: 5. DNA for the CDR3: TGTGCCACCAGTGATGGGGACAGGGGAGGATATGGCTACACCTTC. As protein: CATSDGDRGGYGYTF.

This clone has more than one count but fewer than ten. CDR3 amino acids: CASSIESRANRQSGANVLTF. CDR3 nucleotides: TGTGCCAGTAGTATAGAAAGCAGGGCCAATCGTCAATCTGGGGCCAACGTCCTGACTTTC. The chain carries TRBV19 and TRBJ2-6; TRBD1 is a possible D gene (5 bases). The CDR3 runs to 20 residues. Germline CDR1 reads LNHDA; CDR2 reads SQIVND (reference sequence). Trimming cost V 0 bases and J 1 base, with 19 bases left between them. Based on the CDR3 plus reference TRBV19 and TRBJ2-6, the full variable domain is DGGITQSPKYLFRKEGQNVTLSCEQNLNHDAMYWYRQDPGQGLRLIYYSQIVNDFQKGDIAEGYSVSREKKESFPLTVTSAQKNPTAFYLCASSIESRANRQSGANVLTFGAGSRLTVL.

This clone was seen a handful of times. The J gene is TRBJ1-5, the V gene TRBV2; D is perhaps TRBD1 (6 bases). Germline CDR1 SNHLY, CDR2 FYNNEI. V gave up 7 bases and J gave up 6 bases, with 16 bases separating them. There are 14 residues in the CDR3. The CDR3 loop reads CASNRRGAGQPQHF. CDR3 in DNA: TGTGCCAGCAACAGGAGGGGGGCAGGTCAGCCCCAGCATTTT. The variable domain in full, with the rest retrieved from reference TRBV2 and TRBJ1-5, is EPEVTQTPSHQVTQMGQEVILRCVPISNHLYFYWYRQILGQKVEFLVSFYNNEISEKSEIFDDQFSVERPDGSNFTLKIRSTKLEDSAMYFCASNRRGAGQPQHFGDGTRLSIL.

The V and J genes are TRBV11-2 and TRBJ1-1; tentative D call: TRBD1 (5 bases). Per the germline V gene, CDR1 is SGHAT and CDR2 is FQNNGV. The CDR3 is made up of 15 amino acids. V was trimmed by 5 bases and J by 1 base, leaving 14 bases between them. CDR3 loop: CASSARQGRNTEAFF. The CDR3 bases are TGTGCCAGCAGCGCAAGGCAGGGACGGAACACTGAAGCTTTCTTT.

The chain joins TRBV2 to TRBJ2-7; D not certain. Trimming removed 10 bases from V and 3 bases from J, with 13 bases in between. The CDR3 length is 12 residues. Germline loops: CDR1 SNHLY, CDR2 FYNNEI. The CDR3 sequence is CATRRVFYEQYV. The DNA of the CDR3 is TGTGCCACCCGGCGCGTTTTCTACGAGCAGTACGTC.

A single count supports this clone. This sequence joins TRBV5-1 and TRBJ2-3, with TRBD2 identical over 10 bases. Germline-derived CDR1 and CDR2 are SGHRS and YFSETQ. Trimming cost V 1 base and J 6 bases; bases outside gene matches: 11. The length of the CDR3 is 17 residues. The CDR3 DNA is TGCGCCAGCAGCTTGAGCTTAAGCGGGGGGGCAACGGATACGCAGTATTTT. This gives the protein CASSLSLSGGATDTQYF.

This sequence joins TRBV12-3 or TRBV12-4 and TRBJ1-2; D possibly corresponds to TRBD1 (5 bases). The CDR3 is made up of 13 amino acids. V was pared by 6 bases and J by 4 bases, with 12 bases between. The CDR3 region is CASSTDRVYGYTF. CDR3 nucleotides: TGTGCCAGCAGCACAGACAGAGTCTATGGCTACACCTTC.

The V gene is TRBV19, the J gene TRBJ2-2; D not resolved. Trimming shortened V by 5 bases and J by 5 bases, and 6 bases separated the two germline ends. Germline loops: CDR1 LNHDA, CDR2 SQIVND (reference sequence). This CDR3 comprises 12 residues. The CDR3 bases are TGTGCCAGTAGTTCTCAAACCGGGGAGCTGTTTTTT. This sequence encodes CASSSQTGELFF.

The CDR3 nucleotides read TGTGCCAGCAGTTACGGGGACGGCTACGAGCAGTACGTC. Translating it yields CASSYGDGYEQYV. V is TRBV6-5 and J is TRBJ2-7; the D call may be TRBD1 or TRBD2 (5 bases each). V was shortened by 2 bases and J by 3 bases, with 8 bases between the two germline ends. The CDR3 length is 13 residues. The germline V gene encodes CDR1 MNHEY and CDR2 SVGAGI.

The chain employs TRBV6-5 and TRBJ1-1, with D possibly being TRBD1 (5 bases). Germline V CDR1 and CDR2: MNHEY, SVGAGI. Deletions cut 7 bases from V and 5 bases from J, with 17 bases between. This CDR3 region has 14 residues. CDR3: CASKSQGEWTEAFF. DNA of the CDR3: TGTGCCAGCAAAAGTCAGGGAGAATGGACTGAAGCTTTCTTT.

The rearrangement uses TRBV5-1 and TRBJ2-2; tentatively, D is TRBD1 (5 bases). CDR1 and CDR2 from the germline V gene are SGHRS and YFSETQ. CDR3 size: 12 residues. V shed 4 bases and J shed 8 bases, with 9 bases lying between them. CDR3 bases: TGCGCCAGCAGCCCAGACAGAGGGGAGCTGTTTTTT. Protein product: CASSPDRGELFF.

The J gene is TRBJ1-2, the V gene TRBV19, with D possibly TRBD1 on 6 matching bases. The V gene's germline CDR1 is LNHDA and CDR2 SQIVND (reference sequence). This CDR3 is 16 amino acids long. V was clipped by 4 bases and J by 0 bases, with 15 bases between them. CDR3 nucleotide sequence: TGTGCCAGTAGTAAATTAACAGGGACCTCTAACTATGGCTACACCTTC. As protein: CASSKLTGTSNYGYTF.

This chain uses TRBV9 with TRBJ1-2; D remains ambiguous. The CDR3 runs 15 residues. Trimming cost V 4 bases and J 8 bases, with 21 bases left between them. Germline CDR1 is SGDLS and CDR2 is YYNGEE. The CDR3 DNA reads as TGTGCCAGCAGCCTGAACGTAGGCCCTTGGAGCGGCTACACCTTC. Its protein is CASSLNVGPWSGYTF.

The chain joins TRBV6-5 to TRBJ1-2; D may be TRBD1 (6 bases). Deletions cut 7 bases from V and 3 bases from J, with 12 bases between. Per the germline V gene, CDR1 is MNHEY and CDR2 is SVGAGI. This CDR3 is built from 13 residues. For the CDR3, the DNA is TGTGCCAGCACTAGGACAGATGACTATGGCTACACCTTC. It encodes CASTRTDDYGYTF.

This chain connects TRBV6-5 to TRBJ1-6, with TRBD1 matching 8 bases. V trimming: 6 bases; J trimming: 6 bases; junction bases outside the gene matches: 4. Germline V gene lookup returns CDR1 MNHEY and CDR2 SVGAGI. This CDR3 contains 14 residues. CDR3 in amino acids: CASRGTGLNSPLHF. CDR3 nucleotides: TGTGCCAGCAGGGGGACAGGCCTTAATTCACCCCTCCACTTT.